The 13 T cell receptor beta chains below all came from one sample that was sequenced in a study of blood T cell repertoires in COVID-19. The data were produced by immunoSEQ multiplex PCR, yet TCRdb's version contains in-frame clones alone and is incomplete. This repertoire shows 160,000 or so clones, 81% found once; its top ten account for about 5.8%. What was sequenced was PBMCs or T cells enriched from blood (not recorded which). Source of these receptors: a woman in her thirties or forties with acute COVID-19.

V is TRBV18 and J is TRBJ2-2; possible D gene TRBD2, 5 bases. Germline values: CDR1 KGHSH, CDR2 LQKENI. The CDR3 totals 15 residues. With 3 bases removed from V and 5 bases from J, the gap between germline ends came to 13 bases. In DNA, the CDR3 is TGTGCCAGCTCACCCGGGATCCCTGGGACCGGGGAGCTGTTTTTT. It yields the protein CASSPGIPGTGELFF.

This clone was counted a few times. CDR3 in DNA: TGTGCCAGCGGGAGGTCAAATGAGCAGTTCTTC. Translated, it gives CASGRSNEQFF. The V call is TRBV7-8, the J call TRBJ2-1, with D possibly TRBD2 on 6 matching bases. The CDR3 extends over 11 amino acids. V dropped 8 bases and J dropped 7 bases, with 9 bases sitting between them. Per the germline V gene, CDR1 is SGHVS and CDR2 is FQNEAQ.

This clone was observed once. The chain uses TRBV5-1 and TRBJ2-5, with D possibly being TRBD1 (5 bases). The germline CDR1 and CDR2 sequences are SGHRS and YFSETQ. V was trimmed by 4 bases and J by 5 bases, leaving 21 bases between them. The CDR3 runs to 16 residues. The CDR3 here is CASSTYRMTGSETQYF. In nucleotides, the CDR3 is TGCGCCAGCAGCACGTACAGGATGACGGGTTCGGAGACCCAGTACTTC.

The genes are TRBV7-9 and TRBJ1-5; D uncertain. The germline V gene has CDR1 SEHNR and CDR2 FQNEAQ (reference sequence). The CDR3 spans 14 residues. The V end lost 5 bases, the J end lost 6 bases, and 14 bases lay between the germline ends. For the CDR3, the DNA is TGTGCCAGCAGCACTAGCAGTAGCGGTCAGCCCCAGCATTTT. Protein sequence: CASSTSSSGQPQHF.

This chain uses TRBV15 with TRBJ1-5; 9 bases match TRBD1. The CDR3 has 14 residues. Germline V CDR1 and CDR2: LNHNV, YYDKDF (reference sequence). The junction had 10 bases not matched to a gene; V was cut back by 9 bases and J by 7 bases. The CDR3 loop reads CATKQGANEQPQHF. The DNA of the CDR3 is TGTGCCACAAAACAGGGGGCCAACGAGCAGCCCCAGCATTTT.

The chain recombines TRBV7-3 with TRBJ2-1; 10 nucleotides align to TRBD2. In germline, CDR1 is SGHTA, CDR2 FQGTGA. The CDR3 is made up of 15 amino acids. Trimming took 5 bases from V and 4 from J; bases not matched to a gene: 5. CDR3 nucleotides: TGTGCCAGCAGCCAACTAGCGGGACCTTACAATGAGCAGTTCTTC. This codes for CASSQLAGPYNEQFF.

For this clone: Germline and junction disagree at one end, which may indicate a read error. This chain connects TRBV2 to TRBJ1-1, with D possibly being TRBD1 (6 bases). Germline V gene sequence: CDR1 SNHLY, CDR2 FYNNEI. This CDR3 region has 14 residues. CDR3 DNA: TGTGCCAGCAGGGTACAGGGTGTGAACGCTGAAGCTTTCTTT. Protein: CASRVQGVNAEAFF.

The V gene is TRBV5-4, the J gene TRBJ2-7; TRBD2 agrees at 8 bases. V dropped 1 base and J dropped 2; count of bases not matched to a gene: 5. This CDR3 spans 15 amino acids. CDR1 SGHNT and CDR2 YYREEE come from the germline V gene (reference sequence). CDR3 region: CASSLQVGRAYEQYV. CDR3 bases: TGTGCCAGCAGCTTGCAGGTCGGGAGGGCCTACGAGCAGTACGTC.

The CDR3 DNA sequence: TGCGCCAGCAGCTTGGGGGGGCTGGAGACCCAGTACTTC. This sequence encodes CASSLGGLETQYF. V is TRBV5-1 and J is TRBJ2-5, with D maybe TRBD1 (6 bases). The CDR3 length is 13 residues. Germline V gene lookup returns CDR1 SGHRS and CDR2 YFSETQ. V lost 0 bases and J lost 5, with 8 bases in between. Supplemented by reference TRBV5-1 and TRBJ2-5, the full variable domain reads KAGVTQTPRYLIKTRGQQVTLSCSPISGHRSVSWYQQTPGQGLQFLFEYFSETQRNKGNFPGRFSGRQFSNSRSEMNVSTLELGDSALYLCASSLGGLETQYFGPGTRLLVL.

V and J are TRBV28 and TRBJ1-6, with a weak D call TRBD1 (5 bases). V lost 2 bases and J 4 bases, leaving 24 bases between the germline ends. The germline V gene has CDR1 MDHEN and CDR2 SYDVKM. The CDR3 runs to 20 residues. The CDR3 is CASSLKGGAGLKGYNSPLHF. The CDR3 DNA sequence: TGTGCCAGCAGTTTAAAGGGAGGGGCCGGGCTGAAGGGATATAATTCACCCCTCCACTTT.

J is TRBJ2-7 and V is TRBV5-4, with a tentative D call TRBD1 (6 bases). CDR1 is SGHNT and CDR2 is YYREEE in the germline V gene (reference sequence). The CDR3 has 15 residues. Trimming shortened V by 4 bases and J by 5 bases, and 19 bases separated the two germline ends. CDR3 DNA: TGTGCCAGCAGCCCGGAACCAGGGGCGTTCAACGAGCAGTACTTC. Translating gives CASSPEPGAFNEQYF.

J is TRBJ2-3 and V is TRBV5-6, with 9 bases lining up with TRBD2. Germline assignment: CDR1 SGHDT and CDR2 YYEEEE. The CDR3 consists of 17 residues. With V trimmed by 2 bases and J by 4 bases, 11 bases remained unmatched. For the CDR3, the DNA is TGTGCCAGCAGCTTTCTCTTAGCGGGAGTGGGAGCAGATACGCAGTATTTT. Its translation is CASSFLLAGVGADTQYF.

The rearrangement joins TRBV18 to TRBJ2-7; TRBD2 might be the D (6 bases). In germline, CDR1 is KGHSH, CDR2 LQKENI. V was shortened by 3 bases and J by 0 bases, with 12 bases between the two germline ends. This CDR3 is 15 amino acids long. CDR3 in amino acids: CASSPQRASSYEQYF. CDR3 nucleotides: TGTGCCAGCTCACCTCAGCGGGCCAGCTCCTACGAGCAGTACTTC. Combining the CDR3 with reference TRBV18 and TRBJ2-7 gives the whole variable domain NAGVMQNPRHLVRRRGQEARLRCSPMKGHSHVYWYRQLPEEGLKFMVYLQKENIIDESGMPKERFSAEFPKEGPSILRIQQVVRGDSAAYFCASSPQRASSYEQYFGPGTRLTVT.